This section outlines one TCR beta chain sequence together with its context. It lacks a known antigen. No base qualities exist here, and no much larger clone lies one base off it. This entry belongs to a study of blood T cell repertoires in COVID-19 (dated by TCRdb to 2020 to 2022). With regard to the full study: Samples covering the acute and convalescent phases of COVID-19 were provided by collaborators in the United States, Italy and Spain. The material from the prospective study consisted of cDNA or gDNA derived from T cells, B-cell-depleted T cells, or PBMCs. Subjects who had been exposed to COVID-19, were actively infected with it, or had recovered from it provided the deeply sampled blood TCRbeta repertoires that made up the dataset. The repertoires were released in a freely available public database intended as a resource for research on the immune response to SARS-CoV-2. The samples were drawn from the first 160 participants of the ongoing ImmuneRACE study and from over 950 subjects provided by 6 global collaborators. The sample metadata nearly always contained a de-identified subject ID, COVID-19 status, age in years and sex. Where available, HLA class I and class II types were obtained from metadata supplied by the sample provider rather than from assay-based typing.

The investigation overall reported the following: The quantity of clinical and demographic metadata differed by source and by participant and was supplied without curation.

The immunoSEQ Assay, a bias-controlled multiplex PCR, was used to amplify TCRbeta CDR3 regions from genomic DNA. Turning to the authors' computational methods: The number of nucleated cells in each sample was estimated by amplification of reference gene primers within the assay. To quantify the absolute abundance of each unique TCRbeta CDR3 rearrangement, sequence reads were collapsed and filtered. For each sample, productive Simpson clonality was calculated as the square root of Simpson's diversity index over productive rearrangements. Not all clones reach the TCRdb copy of this immuneACCESS table, which keeps in-frame sequences only. Checked studies attribute under half of the gap to unresolved V genes and leave the rest unexplained. Clonal size and the V and J genes are those of that table, whereas D and trimming came from the DNA. Present in this sample are 80,000 to 100,000 clones, nearly 90% of which were seen just once. 4% to 5.5% of the sample rests with the top ten.

Each collaborating institution followed its own protocols to collect whole blood in K2EDTA tubes. For TCRbeta analysis, collaborator samples were shipped as frozen whole blood, as isolated PBMCs, or as DNA extracted from either sample type. From its cysteine to its phenylalanine, the CDR3 spans 14 amino acids. Only CDR3 DNA remains: 42 bases, in frame from the first base. V is cut back by 4 bases and J by 10 bases, with 6 bases in the junction unmatched. CDR1 SNHLY and CDR2 FYNNEI were looked up in the germline V gene. The source material was peripheral blood. The sequence joins TRBV2 to TRBJ2-1; TRBD2 agrees with 11 junctional bases. The sequence was obtained from an older man with acute or convalescent COVID-19. The base sequence is TGTGCCAGCAGTGTTACGACTAGCGGGGCGGAGCAGTTCTTC. It translates as CASSVTTSGAEQFF.